This T cell receptor (beta chain) appears in the sequencing data of a study of CD8 T cells in Susac syndrome. CDR1 and CDR2 (germline): MNHEY, SMNVEV (reference sequence). With 2 bases clipped from V and 5 bases from J, the junction kept 6 bases outside the gene matches. This CDR3 is 14 amino acids long. Random hexamers were used to reverse transcribe about 0.5 to 1 ug of RNA. TCRdb called the immunoSEQ multiplex PCR reads again in MiXCR, with one record for every CDR3 protein. The sample carries about 200,000 distinct CDR3 sequences, 92% recorded once. Each multiple sclerosis control was a treatment-naive patient with relapsing-remitting disease that was either stable or active. Bulk CD8+ and CD4+ cells came from magnetic negative isolation; CD8+ TEMRA by FACS.

V is TRBV27 and J is TRBJ2-7; 7 bases fit TRBD2. Sequencing was carried out using CD8+ T cells from PBMCs. The receptor was derived from a human donor with multiple sclerosis. The CDR3 here is CASSLGGGTDEQYF. DNA for the CDR3: TGTGCCAGCAGTTTAGGGGGGGGAACGGACGAGCAGTACTTC.